This TCR beta chain came from a study of OX40 agonist ivuxolimab in advanced cancers. Study at large: Patients in dose escalation had liver, melanoma, kidney or head and neck cancers.

The V gene's germline CDR1 is MNHNS and CDR2 SASEGT. CDR3 length equals 15 residues. After removal of 2 bases from V and 4 bases from J, the junction contained 2 bases not matched to a gene. The sample holds a few counts of this clone. Its antigen is not known. TCRdb keeps only in-frame clones here, not all; method: immunoSEQ multiplex PCR. The sample includes some 10,000 clones, 60% to 70% of them seen just once. Overall study findings and caveats: Relative to CD4+ cells, CD8+ T cells on average had more expanded clones. Blood T cells, both CD4+ and CD8+, expanded clonally by week 6 at 0.1 to 3.0 mg/kg.

Excluded were patients having autoimmune disease history or systemic immunosuppression. The receptor was derived from an adult with an advanced solid tumor such as melanoma, head and neck, liver or kidney cancer. Sequenced material: CD4+ or CD8+ T cells sorted from blood, taken in a trial of the OX40 agonist ivuxolimab. The chain carries TRBV6-1 and TRBJ2-3; 11 positions agree with TRBD2. This chain's CDR3 is CASSETSGGPDTQYF. CDR3 nucleotides: TGTGCCAGCAGTGAAACTAGCGGGGGCCCAGATACGCAGTATTTT.